This T cell receptor (beta chain) derives from a study of T cells after posttransplantation cyclophosphamide (dated by TCRdb to the mid-2010s). Looking at the study overall: The study tracked T cell repertoire reconstitution by TRB sequencing after myeloablative bone marrow transplantation using posttransplantation cyclophosphamide as GVHD prophylaxis. Samples from some 40 PTCy-treated patients, along with samples from some 16 of their related bone marrow donors, underwent antigen receptor sequencing. TRB sequencing was performed on blood from all 35 or so PTCy patients with 1-year posttransplant specimens. TRB sequencing was also done on up to about 3 additional blood samples from 2 to 5.2 years after transplant in 3 patients, and on pretransplant blood from a handful of patients. Because TRA and TRB clonality correlated tightly in several samples, later TCR analyses were limited to TRB. Public TRB sequences were searched against a database of over 3,600 sequences associated with responses to pathogens, tumor antigens, self-antigens and alloantigens. Broad study findings and their caveats: Donor-recipient similarity was low at 1-2 months but rose over the first year, and later blood repertoires were often dominated by donor CD8+ memory clones. Across the approximately 42 patients, TRB clonality was highly associated with recipient CMV seropositivity and CMV reactivation, and diversity with PTCy was similar to that in the CNI/methotrexate controls. The TRB repertoires of T cells infiltrating skin or GI tract showed only limited overlap with the TRB repertoires of T cells in blood.

This clone was observed at least ten times. Its binding antigen is unknown. The junction departs from germline at one end; a sequencing error may be responsible. In the germline V gene, CDR1 corresponds to MDHEN and CDR2 to SYDVKM. Counted from cysteine to phenylalanine, this CDR3 has 14 amino acids. Solely the CDR3 DNA is kept, with 42 bases framed from the first base. Related bone marrow donors provided peripheral blood samples on the day of marrow donation. Mononuclear cells from peripheral blood and bone marrow were separated by Ficoll-Hypaque density centrifugation and then cryopreserved. Genomic DNA was used for TRB sequencing, which was performed with the immunoSEQ assay at survey resolution or with the hsTCRB kit. In the original analysis: The immunoSEQ software handled the initial read processing, while the LymphoSeq R package was used for the repertoire analyses. Clonality was calculated as 1 minus normalized Shannon entropy, and the Gini coefficient was also calculated for each TRB dataset. Phenotypes of unsorted samples were inferred by mapping TRB sequences from sorted subsets of the recipient or donor onto the same recipient's unsorted samples. The table was pulled from immuneACCESS by TCRdb, which kept in-frame rearrangements only. Such tables lose some clones; where checked, under half of the loss comes from unresolved V genes, and the rest has no known cause. The D gene and trimming were derived from the DNA, and the V and J assignments and clone size from that table. This sample contains tens of thousands of clones, none of which is a singleton. Of the sample, 2.2% is held by the ten largest clones.

The sequence derives from a middle-aged man in good health, CMV-negative, and a related stem cell transplant donor. The rearrangement combines TRBV28 with TRBJ2-7; no D segment can be confidently identified. Material: PBMCs. Read as DNA, the sequence is TGTGCCTGCAGTAGTGTCGGTCTCTTCTACGAGCAGTACTTC. The translation is CACSSVGLFYEQYF. Reference TRBV28 and TRBJ2-7 genes cover what lies past the CDR3, so the full variable domain is DVKVTQSSRYLVKRTGEKVFLECVQDMDHENMFWYRQDPGLGLRLIYFSYDVKMKEKGDIPEGYSVSREKKERFSLILESASTNQTSMYLCACSSVGLFYEQYFGPGTRLTVT.